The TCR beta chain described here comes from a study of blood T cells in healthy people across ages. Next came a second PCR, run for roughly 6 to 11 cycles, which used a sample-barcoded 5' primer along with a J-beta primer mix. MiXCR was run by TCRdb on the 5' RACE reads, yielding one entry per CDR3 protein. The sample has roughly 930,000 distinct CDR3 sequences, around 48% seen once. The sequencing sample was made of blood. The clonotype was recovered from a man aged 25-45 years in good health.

As DNA, the CDR3 is TGCGCCAGCAGCTTGGAGGGGACACCTCGCTACGAGCAGTACTTC. Protein: CASSLEGTPRYEQYF. J is TRBJ2-7 and V is TRBV5-1; maybe TRBD1 (6 bases). The V and J ends lost 0 bases and 3 bases respectively, with 13 bases between them. This CDR3 has 15 amino acids. CDR1 is SGHRS, CDR2 YFSETQ, per germline.